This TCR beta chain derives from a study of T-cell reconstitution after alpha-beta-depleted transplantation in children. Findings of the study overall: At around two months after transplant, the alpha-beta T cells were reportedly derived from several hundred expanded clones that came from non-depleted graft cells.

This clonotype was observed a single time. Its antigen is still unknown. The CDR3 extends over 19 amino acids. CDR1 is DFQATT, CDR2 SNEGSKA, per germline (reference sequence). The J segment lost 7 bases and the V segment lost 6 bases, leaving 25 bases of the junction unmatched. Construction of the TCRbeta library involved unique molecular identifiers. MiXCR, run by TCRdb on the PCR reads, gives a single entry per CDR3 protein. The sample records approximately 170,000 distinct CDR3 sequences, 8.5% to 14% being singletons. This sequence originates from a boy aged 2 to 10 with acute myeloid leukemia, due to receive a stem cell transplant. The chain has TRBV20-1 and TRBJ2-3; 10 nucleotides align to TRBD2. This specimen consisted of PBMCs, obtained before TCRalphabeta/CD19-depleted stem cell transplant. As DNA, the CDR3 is TGCAGTGCCAGGGACTCGACAGGGTTCAGCGGGAGGGCGATGAATACGCAGTATTTT. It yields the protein CSARDSTGFSGRAMNTQYF.